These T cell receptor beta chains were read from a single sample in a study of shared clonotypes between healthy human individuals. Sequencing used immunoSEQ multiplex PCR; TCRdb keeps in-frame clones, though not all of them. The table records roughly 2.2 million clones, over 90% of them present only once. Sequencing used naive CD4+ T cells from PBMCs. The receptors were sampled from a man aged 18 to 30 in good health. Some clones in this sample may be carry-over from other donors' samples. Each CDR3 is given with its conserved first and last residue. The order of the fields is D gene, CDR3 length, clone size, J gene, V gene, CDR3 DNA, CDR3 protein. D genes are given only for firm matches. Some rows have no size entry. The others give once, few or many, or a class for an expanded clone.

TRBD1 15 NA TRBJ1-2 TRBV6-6 TGTGCCAGCAGCCCCGGGACAGGGGACTACTATGGCTACACCTTC CASSPGTGDYYGYTF
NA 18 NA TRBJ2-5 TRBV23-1 TGCGCCAGCAGTCAACCCCAATCGGGACGGGTTTGGCAAGAGACCCAGTACTTC CASSQPQSGRVWQETQYF
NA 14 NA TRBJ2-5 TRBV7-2 TGTGCCAGCAGCCAACAGTGGCAACAAGAGACCCAGTACTTC CASSQQWQQETQYF
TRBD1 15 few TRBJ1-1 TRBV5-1 TGCGCCAGCAGCATCTTGACAGGGGCCAACACTGAAGCTTTCTTT CASSILTGANTEAFF
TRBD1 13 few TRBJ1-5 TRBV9 TGTGCCAGCAGCGGGGGACAGGGTCAATCCCAGCATTTT CASSGGQGQSQHF
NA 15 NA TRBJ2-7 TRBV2 TGTGCCAGCAGTGATTTCCGCCAGGGACCCTACGAGCAGTACTTC CASSDFRQGPYEQYF
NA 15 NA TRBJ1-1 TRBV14 TGTGCCAGCAGCCAAGATTACAGGTCCGGCACTGAAGCTTTCTTT CASSQDYRSGTEAFF
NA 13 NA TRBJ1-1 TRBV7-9 TGTGCCAGCAGCTCAGACAGGAACACTGAAGCTTTCTTT CASSSDRNTEAFF
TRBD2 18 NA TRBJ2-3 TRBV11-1 TGTGCCAGCAGCCAAAGAACCACTAGCGGGAGGAGCACAGATACGCAGTATTTT CASSQRTTSGRSTDTQYF
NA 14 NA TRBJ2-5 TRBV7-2 TGTGCCAGCAGCTTACGGGGGGCTTTTGAGACCCAGTACTTC CASSLRGAFETQYF
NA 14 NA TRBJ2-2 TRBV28 TGTGCCAGCACCCTAGGGGGTTACACCGGGGAGCTGTTTTTT CASTLGGYTGELFF
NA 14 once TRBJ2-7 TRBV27 TGTGCCAGCAGTTTGCAGAGAGAGAGCTACGAGCAGTACTTC CASSLQRESYEQYF
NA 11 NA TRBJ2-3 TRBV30 TGTGCCTGGAGTGTTGAATTGGCGCAGTATTTT CAWSVELAQYF
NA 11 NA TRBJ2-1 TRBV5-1 TGCGCCAGCAGCTTTTTTAATGAGCAGTTCTTC CASSFFNEQFF
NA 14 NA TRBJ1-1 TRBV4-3 TGCGCCAGCAGCCAAGAATCGTGGAACACTGAAGCTTTCTTT CASSQESWNTEAFF
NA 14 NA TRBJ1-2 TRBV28 TGTGCCAGCAGTTTAGAGAACGGACCCTATGGCTACACCTTC CASSLENGPYGYTF
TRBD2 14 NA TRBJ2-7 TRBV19 TGTGCCAGTAGTATTAAGCGGGAGAGTGCGGAGCAGTACTTC CASSIKRESAEQYF
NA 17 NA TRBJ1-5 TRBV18 TGTGCCAGCTCACCAAGGCAAGGGCAGGGCCTAAATCAGCCCCAGCATTTT CASSPRQGQGLNQPQHF
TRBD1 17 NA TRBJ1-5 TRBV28 TGTGCCAGCAGTACAGGGGGCGCGGTCAGTTTTTATCAGCCCCAGCATTTT CASSTGGAVSFYQPQHF
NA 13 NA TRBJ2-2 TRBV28 TGTGCCAGCAGGACCAGGAGGACGGGGGAGCTGTTTTTT CASRTRRTGELFF
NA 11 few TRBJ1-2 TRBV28 TGTGCCAGCAGTTCGTCATATGGCTACACCTTC CASSSSYGYTF
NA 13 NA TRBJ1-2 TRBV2 TGTGCCAGCAGTGAGCGGAGGGAGGGAGGGTACACCTTC CASSERREGGYTF
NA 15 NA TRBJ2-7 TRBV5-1 TGCGCCAGCAGCCCTCAGGGGGAGGGCCACTACGAGCAGTACTTC CASSPQGEGHYEQYF
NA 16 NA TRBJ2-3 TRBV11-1 TGTGCCAGCAGCCCCCCACGGCTCGGGTACACAGATACGCAGTATTTT CASSPPRLGYTDTQYF
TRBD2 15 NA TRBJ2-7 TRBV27 TGTGCCAGCAGGACTAGCGGGGCCGTTGGCGGCGAGCAGTACTTC CASRTSGAVGGEQYF
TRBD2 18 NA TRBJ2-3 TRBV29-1 TGCAGCGTGCAGGGGGCTAGCGGGAGGGAGGTGAGCACAGATACGCAGTATTTT CSVQGASGREVSTDTQYF
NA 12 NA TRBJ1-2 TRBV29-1 TGCAGCGTTGAAGTCAGTTCCTATGGCTACACCTTC CSVEVSSYGYTF
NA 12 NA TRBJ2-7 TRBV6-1 TGTGCCAGCAGTGAGGGAGATTACGAGCAGTACTTC CASSEGDYEQYF
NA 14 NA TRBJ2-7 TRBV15 TGTGCCACCAGCAGAGATTCGGGGGATCATGAGCAGTACTTC CATSRDSGDHEQYF